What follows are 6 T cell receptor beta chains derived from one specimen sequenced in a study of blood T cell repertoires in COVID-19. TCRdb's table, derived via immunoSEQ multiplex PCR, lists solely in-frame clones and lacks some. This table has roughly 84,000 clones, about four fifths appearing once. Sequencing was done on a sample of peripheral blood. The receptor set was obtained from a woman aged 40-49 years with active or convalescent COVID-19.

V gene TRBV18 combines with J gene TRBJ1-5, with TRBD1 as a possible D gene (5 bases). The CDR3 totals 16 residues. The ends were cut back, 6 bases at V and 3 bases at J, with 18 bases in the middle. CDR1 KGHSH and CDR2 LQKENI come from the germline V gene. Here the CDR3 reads CASSRAHTGNNQPQHF. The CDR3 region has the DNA TGTGCCAGCTCCCGAGCGCACACAGGTAACAATCAGCCCCAGCATTTT. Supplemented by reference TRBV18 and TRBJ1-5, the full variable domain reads NAGVMQNPRHLVRRRGQEARLRCSPMKGHSHVYWYRQLPEEGLKFMVYLQKENIIDESGMPKERFSAEFPKEGPSILRIQQVVRGDSAAYFCASSRAHTGNNQPQHFGDGTRLSIL.

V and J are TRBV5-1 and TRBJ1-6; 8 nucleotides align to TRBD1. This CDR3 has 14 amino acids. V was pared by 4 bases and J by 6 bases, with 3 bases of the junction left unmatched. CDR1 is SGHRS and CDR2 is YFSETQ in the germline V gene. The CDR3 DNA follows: TGCGCCAGCAGCCTCCAGGGGGCTAATTCACCCCTCCACTTT. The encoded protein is CASSLQGANSPLHF.

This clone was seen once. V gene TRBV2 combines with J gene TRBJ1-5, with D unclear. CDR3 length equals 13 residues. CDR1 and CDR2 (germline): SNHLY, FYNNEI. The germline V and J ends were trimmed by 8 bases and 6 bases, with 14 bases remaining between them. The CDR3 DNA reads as TGTGCCAGCGGGATGGGAGGCGTTCAGCCCCAGCATTTT. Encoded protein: CASGMGGVQPQHF.

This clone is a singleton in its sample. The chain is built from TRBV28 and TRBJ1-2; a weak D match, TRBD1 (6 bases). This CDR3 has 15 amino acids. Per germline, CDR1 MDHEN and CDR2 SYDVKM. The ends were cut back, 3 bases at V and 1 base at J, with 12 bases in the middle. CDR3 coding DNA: TGTGCCAGCAGTTTGAGGGGGAACCATAACTATGGCTACACCTTC. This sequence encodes CASSLRGNHNYGYTF.

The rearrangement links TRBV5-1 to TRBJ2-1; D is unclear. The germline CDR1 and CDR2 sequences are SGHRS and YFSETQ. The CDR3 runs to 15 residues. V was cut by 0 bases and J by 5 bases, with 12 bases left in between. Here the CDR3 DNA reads TGCGCCAGCAGCTTGGCCTTGGCTAGTAACAATGAGCAGTTCTTC. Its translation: CASSLALASNNEQFF.

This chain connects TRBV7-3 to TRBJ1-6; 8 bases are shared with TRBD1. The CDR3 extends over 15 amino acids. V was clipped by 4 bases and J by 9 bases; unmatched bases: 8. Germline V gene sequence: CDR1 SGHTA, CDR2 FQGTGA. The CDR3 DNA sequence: TGTGCCAGCAGCTCGACAGGGGCGCGGGGTTCACCCCTCCACTTT. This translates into CASSSTGARGSPLHF.